This T cell receptor beta chain was found in a study of blood T cell repertoires in COVID-19. Sequenced by immunoSEQ multiplex PCR; TCRdb stores in-frame clones only, minus some. The sample contains about 350,000 clones, roughly 86% of which appear only once. The CDR3 has 15 amino acids. From germline, CDR1 is ENHRY and CDR2 SYGVKD. V dropped 8 bases and J dropped 2; count of bases not matched to a gene: 10. The specimen sequenced was PBMCs or T cells enriched from blood (not recorded which). V gene TRBV10-3 combines with J gene TRBJ2-7; 9 bases align to TRBD2. The receptor was isolated from a woman in her thirties who had been exposed to COVID-19. CDR3 residues: CAIAPAGGITYEQYF. The CDR3 nucleotides read TGTGCCATCGCCCCGGCGGGAGGGATAACCTACGAGCAGTACTTC.